Presented here are 8 T cell receptor beta chains from one specimen sequenced in a study of OX40 agonist ivuxolimab in advanced cancers. Repertoires were generated with immunoSEQ multiplex PCR, while TCRdb's copy carries only in-frame clones and drops some. In the table there are about 76,000 clones, about 87% of which are singletons. The material was CD4+ or CD8+ T cells sorted from blood, obtained in a trial of the OX40 agonist ivuxolimab. Receptor source: an adult with an advanced solid tumor such as melanoma, head and neck, liver or kidney cancer.

CDR3 amino acids: CASSYLSSGELAFF. The CDR3 nucleotides are TGTGCCAGCAGTTACTTATCTTCAGGTGAACTAGCTTTCTTT. The chain recombines TRBV6-5 with TRBJ1-1; no clear D gene. The CDR3 contains 14 residues. CDR1 is MNHEY and CDR2 is SVGAGI in the germline V gene. Trimming shortened V by 1 base and J by 10 bases, and 16 bases separated the two germline ends.

The chain joins TRBV6-6 to TRBJ1-4, with 7 bases identical to TRBD1. This CDR3 region has 15 residues. Looked up from germline, CDR1 is MNHNY and CDR2 is SVGAGI (reference sequence). Trimming at V came to 0 bases and at J to 5 bases, leaving 3 bases not matched to a gene. The CDR3 region is CASSYSTGLNEKLFF. The CDR3 DNA is TGTGCCAGCAGTTACTCGACAGGGCTAAATGAAAAACTGTTTTTT.

The chain carries TRBV28 and TRBJ2-6, with a weak D call TRBD1 (6 bases). V was pared by 1 base and J by 0 bases, with 7 bases between. Germline CDR1 and CDR2: MDHEN and SYDVKM. This CDR3 has 16 residues. The CDR3 sequence is CASSLFRGSGANVLTF. The CDR3 DNA sequence: TGTGCCAGCAGTTTATTCAGGGGCTCTGGGGCCAACGTCCTGACTTTC.

The chain is built from TRBV2 and TRBJ2-5; tentatively, D is TRBD2 (6 bases). Trimming pared 7 bases from V and 5 bases from J, leaving 14 bases between. Per germline, CDR1 SNHLY and CDR2 FYNNEI. The CDR3 covers 13 residues. CDR3 DNA: TGTGCCAGCATTCGGGGACTCGGGGAGACCCAGTACTTC. Residues: CASIRGLGETQYF.

This chain's CDR3 is CASSMGPDQPQHF. The CDR3 bases are TGTGCCAGTAGTATGGGTCCAGATCAGCCCCAGCATTTT. This chain uses TRBV19 with TRBJ1-5; D not certain. Trimming cost V 3 bases and J 5 bases, with 8 bases left between them. CDR3 length equals 13 residues. The V gene's germline CDR1 is LNHDA and CDR2 SQIVND (reference sequence).

The J gene is TRBJ1-5, the V gene TRBV19; D call uncertain. Germline lookup yields CDR1 LNHDA and CDR2 SQIVND (reference sequence). The CDR3 consists of 14 residues. V was clipped by 0 bases and J by 3 bases, with 6 bases between them. The DNA of the CDR3 is TGTGCCAGTAGTATAGACATGGACAATCAGCCCCAGCATTTT. It translates to CASSIDMDNQPQHF.

The rearrangement links TRBV4-3 to TRBJ1-2; D gene ambiguous. The CDR3 spans 17 residues. Germline CDR1 LGHNA, CDR2 YSLEER. The ends were cut back, 0 bases at V and 1 base at J, with 15 bases in the middle. CDR3 coding DNA: TGCGCCAGCAGCCAAGATCGGCGGGGAATGGTTAACTATGGCTACACCTTC. Its translation is CASSQDRRGMVNYGYTF.

The chain links TRBV11-2 to TRBJ1-2, with a possible D match to TRBD1 (5 bases). Between the trimmed V and J ends, which lost 6 bases and 7 bases, there was a span of 15 bases. CDR1 and CDR2 from the germline V gene are SGHAT and FQNNGV. CDR3 length: 13 amino acids. CDR3 residues: CASRLTGESGYTF. The CDR3 DNA reads TGTGCCAGCAGGTTGACGGGGGAGTCTGGCTACACCTTC.